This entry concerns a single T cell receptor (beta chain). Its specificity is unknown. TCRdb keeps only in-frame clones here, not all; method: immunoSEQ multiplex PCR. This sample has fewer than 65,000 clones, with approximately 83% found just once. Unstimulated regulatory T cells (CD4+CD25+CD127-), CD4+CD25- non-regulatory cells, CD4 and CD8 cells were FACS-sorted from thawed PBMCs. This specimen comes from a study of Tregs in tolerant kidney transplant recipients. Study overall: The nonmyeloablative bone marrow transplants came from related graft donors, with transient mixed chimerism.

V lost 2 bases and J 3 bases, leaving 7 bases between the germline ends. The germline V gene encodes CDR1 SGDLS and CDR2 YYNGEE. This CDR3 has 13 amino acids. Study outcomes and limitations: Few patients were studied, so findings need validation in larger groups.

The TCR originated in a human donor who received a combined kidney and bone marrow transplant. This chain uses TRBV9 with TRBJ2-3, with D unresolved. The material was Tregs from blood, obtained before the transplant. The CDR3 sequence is CASSVYDTDTQYF. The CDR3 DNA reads TGTGCCAGCAGCGTGTACGATACAGATACGCAGTATTTT.